Listed below are T cell receptor beta chains from one sample, sequenced in a study of regulatory T cells in long-lasting Graves disease. TCRdb independently ran MiXCR on the multiplex PCR reads; one entry per CDR3 protein. Counted here are fewer than 400,000 distinct CDR3 sequences, around 21% occurring once; the ten biggest clones make up less than 25%. This specimen consisted of peripheral blood mononuclear cells (PBMCs), obtained when the disease was refractory, from a patient treated with antithyroid drugs. The receptors originated from a female donor with Graves disease. CDR3s include the opening cysteine and the closing phenylalanine or tryptophan. The order of the fields is V gene, D gene, clone size, J gene, CDR3 DNA, CDR3 protein. The D gene is left open where the match is weak. The listing skips clone size in some rows; elsewhere it reads once, few, many or a size class.

v_call: TRBV10-3
d_call: .
clone_size: .
j_call: TRBJ1-1
cdr3_nt: TGTGCCATCAGCCCAGAGAACACTGAAGCTTTCTTT
cdr3_aa: CAISPENTEAFF

v_call: TRBV6-2/TRBV6-3
d_call: .
clone_size: many
j_call: TRBJ1-2
cdr3_nt: TGTGCCAGCAGTTACGGTCCTACTAACTATGGCTACACCTTC
cdr3_aa: CASSYGPTNYGYTF

v_call: TRBV15
d_call: .
clone_size: many
j_call: TRBJ1-4
cdr3_nt: TGTGCCACCAGCAGAGAGGGAGGAGCAACTAATGAAAAACTGTTTTTT
cdr3_aa: CATSREGGATNEKLFF

v_call: TRBV5-6
d_call: .
clone_size: .
j_call: TRBJ1-1
cdr3_nt: TGTGCCAGCAGCGCCAGAGGGAGGTTTCGCACTGAAGCTTTCTTT
cdr3_aa: CASSARGRFRTEAFF

v_call: TRBV30
d_call: .
clone_size: few
j_call: TRBJ2-2
cdr3_nt: TGTGCCTGGAGCGGAACCCCTTTGGCCGGGGAGCTGTTTTTT
cdr3_aa: CAWSGTPLAGELFF

v_call: TRBV7-3
d_call: .
clone_size: few
j_call: TRBJ1-1
cdr3_nt: TGTGCCAGCAGCTTATTTGTTAACACTGAAGCTTTCTTT
cdr3_aa: CASSLFVNTEAFF

v_call: TRBV13
d_call: TRBD1
clone_size: many
j_call: TRBJ2-5
cdr3_nt: TGTGCCAGCAGCGTTAGGACAGGGAGTAAAGAGACCCAGTACTTC
cdr3_aa: CASSVRTGSKETQYF

v_call: TRBV27
d_call: .
clone_size: few
j_call: TRBJ1-6
cdr3_nt: TGTGCCAGCAGCAGGAGCCAGGGATATAATTCACCCCTCCACTTT
cdr3_aa: CASSRSQGYNSPLHF

v_call: TRBV19
d_call: .
clone_size: few
j_call: TRBJ1-1
cdr3_nt: TGTGCCAGCCTAGAGACGAACACTGAAGCTTTCTTT
cdr3_aa: CASLETNTEAFF

v_call: TRBV6-6
d_call: .
clone_size: .
j_call: TRBJ1-5
cdr3_nt: TGTGCCAGCAGTTACTCGGTCGGATCGGGTCAGCCCCAGCATTTT
cdr3_aa: CASSYSVGSGQPQHF

v_call: TRBV7-9
d_call: TRBD1
clone_size: .
j_call: TRBJ2-5
cdr3_nt: TGTGCCCTCCCGAGAGGGGGCGGAGAGACCCAGTACTTC
cdr3_aa: CALPRGGGETQYF

v_call: TRBV20-1
d_call: .
clone_size: few
j_call: TRBJ2-7
cdr3_nt: TGCAGTGCTAGAGATAGCGGTACTTACGAGCAGTACTTC
cdr3_aa: CSARDSGTYEQYF

v_call: TRBV7-3
d_call: .
clone_size: .
j_call: TRBJ2-7
cdr3_nt: TGTGCCAGCAGCTTAAAGAATGGGGGATCGGAGCGGAGGTACTACGAGCAGTACTTC
cdr3_aa: CASSLKNGGSERRYYEQYF

v_call: TRBV29-1
d_call: TRBD2
clone_size: few
j_call: TRBJ2-7
cdr3_nt: TGCAGCGTTGAACTAGCGGGGCTCTACGAGCAGTACTTC
cdr3_aa: CSVELAGLYEQYF

v_call: TRBV25-1
d_call: .
clone_size: .
j_call: TRBJ2-5
cdr3_nt: TGTGCCAGCAGTGATCCAAGGTTGGGGTTCGTAAAAGAGACCCAGTACTTC
cdr3_aa: CASSDPRLGFVKETQYF

v_call: TRBV28
d_call: TRBD2
clone_size: .
j_call: TRBJ2-7
cdr3_nt: TGTGCCAGCCAAATAGGCGCGGGAGTCTACGAGCAGTACTTC
cdr3_aa: CASQIGAGVYEQYF

v_call: TRBV2
d_call: .
clone_size: many
j_call: TRBJ1-4
cdr3_nt: TGTGCCAGCAGTGAAGTGGGGGCAGGAGAAAAACTGTTTTTT
cdr3_aa: CASSEVGAGEKLFF

v_call: TRBV12-3/TRBV12-4
d_call: TRBD1
clone_size: many
j_call: TRBJ1-1
cdr3_nt: TGTGCCAGCAGTTTGCCGGACAGGGTCACTGAAGCTTTCTTT
cdr3_aa: CASSLPDRVTEAFF

v_call: TRBV20-1
d_call: .
clone_size: many
j_call: TRBJ2-7
cdr3_nt: TGCAGTGCAGCTAGGCTTGGTCCCTACGAGCAGTACTTC
cdr3_aa: CSAARLGPYEQYF

v_call: TRBV28
d_call: .
clone_size: few
j_call: TRBJ2-2
cdr3_nt: TGTGCCAGCAGTTTTAGGAGGGCGAACGCCGGGGAGCTGTTTTTT
cdr3_aa: CASSFRRANAGELFF

v_call: TRBV4-3
d_call: .
clone_size: .
j_call: TRBJ1-1
cdr3_nt: TGCGCCAGCAGCCAAGATTTAGCTACAAAGAACACTGAAGCTTTCTTT
cdr3_aa: CASSQDLATKNTEAFF

v_call: TRBV5-1
d_call: .
clone_size: many
j_call: TRBJ1-1
cdr3_nt: TGCGCCAGCAGCGGCCAGAGTAACACTGAAGCTTTCTTT
cdr3_aa: CASSGQSNTEAFF

v_call: TRBV10-2
d_call: .
clone_size: .
j_call: TRBJ1-6
cdr3_nt: TGCGCCAGCAAGGAACCAAGCCCCAATTCACCCCTCCACTTT
cdr3_aa: CASKEPSPNSPLHF

v_call: TRBV2
d_call: .
clone_size: few
j_call: TRBJ2-3
cdr3_nt: TGTGCCAGCAGTGAAGCGACCCGGGATACGCAGTATTTT
cdr3_aa: CASSEATRDTQYF

v_call: TRBV25-1
d_call: .
clone_size: .
j_call: TRBJ1-1
cdr3_nt: TGTGCCAGCAGGGGGGGAGCCGGGCGGGAAGCTTTCTTT
cdr3_aa: CASRGGAGREAFF

v_call: TRBV12-3/TRBV12-4
d_call: TRBD1
clone_size: .
j_call: TRBJ2-4
cdr3_nt: TGTGCCAGCAGCCCTACGGGACAGAACATTCAGTACTTC
cdr3_aa: CASSPTGQNIQYF

v_call: TRBV9
d_call: .
clone_size: .
j_call: TRBJ2-3
cdr3_nt: TGTGCCAGCAGCGCCGATCCTAGCACAGATACGCAGTATTTT
cdr3_aa: CASSADPSTDTQYF